This entry concerns a single TCR beta chain. Repertoires were generated with immunoSEQ multiplex PCR, while TCRdb's copy carries only in-frame clones and drops some. This sample has around 25,000 clones, with 86% found just once. These data originate in a study of T cells in localized non-small cell lung cancer. The CDR3 is 16 amino acids. The V end was cut by 5 bases, the J end by 0 bases, with 14 bases between. From germline, CDR1 is SGHVS and CDR2 FQNEAQ. The material sequenced was peripheral blood, taken before any cancer treatment. The V call is TRBV7-8, the J call TRBJ2-1, with unresolved D. The TCR sequence derives from a female donor of 60 years or more with stage I lung adenocarcinoma. CDR3 sequence reads: CASSPWTASSYNEQFF. The CDR3 DNA reads as TGTGCCAGCAGCCCCTGGACGGCCAGCTCCTACAATGAGCAGTTCTTC.